The 27 T cell receptor beta chains listed next were all sequenced from one sample in a study of cytomegalovirus exposure and HLA in healthy donors (TCRdb year 2017). Libraries were made using the immunoSEQ multiplex PCR assay. A mixture of 60 forward primers for TCR Vbeta segments and 13 reverse primers for TCR Jbeta segments was used in the multiplex PCR. TCRdb provides this immuneACCESS table in a form limited to in-frame rearrangements. Some clones are lacking; in checked studies, under half of them reflect an unresolved V gene, and why the rest are absent is not known. The sample table includes approximately 190,000 clones. The ten largest make up roughly 0.74% of the sample. Material: PBMCs. The receptor source for this set is a boy aged 10-17 years in good health and CMV-seronegative.

The rearrangement uses TRBV10-2 and TRBJ2-1; 10 bases line up with TRBD2. This CDR3 is built from 13 residues. CDR1 is WSHSY, CDR2 SAAADI, per germline. V gave up 10 bases and J gave up 5 bases; unmatched junction bases: 5. CDR3 sequence (DNA): TGCGCCACGGCTAGCGGGGGCCACAATGAGCAGTTCTTC. This gives the protein CATASGGHNEQFF.

The CDR3 coding sequence is TGTGCCAGCAGCTTTTCGGCCGCGAACAGCGGGTACACCATATATTTT. This gives the protein CASSFSAANSGYTIYF. V usage is TRBV11-2 and J usage is TRBJ1-3; D ambiguous. V lost 3 bases, J lost 8 bases, and 20 bases lay in between. Germline lookup yields CDR1 SGHAT and CDR2 FQNNGV. This CDR3 comprises 16 residues.

This chain uses TRBV30 with TRBJ2-7; TRBD2 is a possible D gene (5 bases). Germline V gives CDR1 GTSNPN, CDR2 SVGIG (reference sequence). The CDR3 loop spans 11 amino acids. Trimming took 5 bases from V and 9 from J, leaving 14 bases between them. For the CDR3, the DNA is TGTGCCTGGGGAGGCGTCGAGGGGCAGTACTTC. Translation: CAWGGVEGQYF.

This rearrangement joins TRBV18 to TRBJ1-4; TRBD1 matches at 9 bases. In germline, CDR1 is KGHSH, CDR2 LQKENI. V lost 6 bases to trimming and J lost 7 bases; unmatched junction nucleotides: 6. The CDR3 contains 14 residues. CDR3 nucleotides: TGTGCCAGCTCGTGGGACAGGGTCAGTGAAAAACTGTTTTTT. It translates to CASSWDRVSEKLFF.

The V call is TRBV11-2, the J call TRBJ2-7; TRBD1 aligns across 9 bases. The CDR3 spans 14 residues. The germline V gene encodes CDR1 SGHAT and CDR2 FQNNGV. Unmatched junction bases numbered 1, after V lost 0 bases and J lost 4 bases. The CDR3 region has the DNA TGTGCCAGCAGCTTAGAAGGGACAGGGTACGAGCAGTACTTC. Its translation: CASSLEGTGYEQYF.

The chain has TRBV6-6 and TRBJ2-7; perhaps TRBD2 as D (5 bases). This CDR3 region has 12 residues. V was cut by 6 bases and J by 1 base, with 7 bases left in between. In germline, CDR1 is MNHNY, CDR2 SVGAGI (reference sequence). The CDR3 DNA reads as TGTGCCAGCAGAGAGGGTTCCTACGAGCAGTACTTC. Encoded protein: CASREGSYEQYF.

The chain links TRBV7-9 to TRBJ1-1; 8 positions match TRBD1. CDR1 is SEHNR and CDR2 is FQNEAQ in the germline V gene (reference sequence). CDR3 length: 17 amino acids. The V and J ends lost 1 base and 4 bases, in that order; junction bases with no gene match: 11. In nucleotides, the CDR3 is TGTGCCAGCAGCTTAGAAAACAGGGGGTCGGTGGGCACTGAAGCTTTCTTT. This encodes CASSLENRGSVGTEAFF.

This chain links TRBV19 with TRBJ2-7; TRBD1 aligns across 10 bases. Germline lookup yields CDR1 LNHDA and CDR2 SQIVND (reference sequence). CDR3 length: 15 amino acids. The trim removed 8 bases at V and 6 bases at J, leaving 13 bases unmatched. The CDR3: CASATGGDIVGEQYF. The CDR3 coding sequence is TGTGCCAGTGCGACAGGGGGCGACATAGTAGGCGAGCAGTACTTC.

The chain has TRBV11-1 and TRBJ1-1, with no clear D. Germline CDR1 is SGHAT and CDR2 is FQDESV (reference sequence). Trimming pared 4 bases from V and 4 bases from J, leaving 13 bases between. The CDR3 covers 14 residues. The CDR3 loop is CASSSRTEVTEAFF. The CDR3 DNA sequence: TGTGCCAGCAGCTCGCGGACGGAGGTCACTGAAGCTTTCTTT.

The chain joins TRBV20-1 to TRBJ1-2; D gene unclear. The ends were cut back, 5 bases at V and 8 bases at J, with 6 bases in the middle. Germline V lookup: CDR1 DFQATT, CDR2 SNEGSKA (reference sequence). The length of the CDR3 is 9 residues. The CDR3 loop reads CSAGRGYTF. CDR3 coding DNA: TGCAGTGCTGGGCGAGGCTACACCTTC.

The rearrangement uses TRBV19 and TRBJ2-5, with TRBD1 matching 8 bases. Germline CDR1 LNHDA, CDR2 SQIVND (reference sequence). The CDR3 spans 20 residues. The trim removed 5 bases at V and 3 bases at J, leaving 23 bases unmatched. The CDR3 nucleotides are TGTGCCAGTAGTGCCGACGCCGGGACAGGCGGGTATATAGGGAAAGAGACCCAGTACTTC. As protein: CASSADAGTGGYIGKETQYF. Using reference TRBV19 and TRBJ2-5 for the parts outside the CDR3, the full variable domain is DGGITQSPKYLFRKEGQNVTLSCEQNLNHDAMYWYRQDPGQGLRLIYYSQIVNDFQKGDIAEGYSVSREKKESFPLTVTSAQKNPTAFYLCASSADAGTGGYIGKETQYFGPGTRLLVL.

This chain links TRBV6-6 with TRBJ2-3; TRBD2 is a possible D gene (5 bases). The CDR3 runs to 16 residues. V gave up 0 bases and J gave up 5 bases, with 15 bases separating them. Germline V gene lookup returns CDR1 MNHNY and CDR2 SVGAGI (reference sequence). DNA for the CDR3: TGTGCCAGCAGTTACTCGAGCGGACCCGCTCAAGATACGCAGTATTTT. It codes for CASSYSSGPAQDTQYF.

Here the CDR3 DNA reads TGTGCCAGCGCCGCACAGGGGGTTTCCTACGAGCAGTACTTC. Its protein is CASAAQGVSYEQYF. The chain employs TRBV14 and TRBJ2-7; TRBD1 matches 8 bases. Germline V gene lookup returns CDR1 SGHDN and CDR2 FVKESK. V was pared by 8 bases and J by 1 base, with 7 bases of the junction left unmatched. The CDR3 consists of 14 residues.

V usage is TRBV23-1 and J usage is TRBJ1-4; possibly TRBD1 for D (5 bases). TRBV23-1 is designated an ORF whose function remains uncertain. V lost 8 bases and J lost 8, with 18 bases in between. The CDR3 covers 14 residues. CDR3 nucleotide sequence: TGCGCCAGCGGTACCGGGACTATGGGCGAAAAACTGTTTTTT. Residues: CASGTGTMGEKLFF.

This chain connects TRBV7-2 to TRBJ2-5; weak D call: TRBD1 (5 bases). CDR1 and CDR2 (germline): SGHTA, FQGNSA. This CDR3 has 14 amino acids. Trimming took 4 bases from V and 5 from J, leaving 14 bases between them. The CDR3 spells CASSSPRSGETQYF. The CDR3 DNA sequence: TGTGCCAGCAGCTCACCGCGGTCAGGGGAGACCCAGTACTTC.

The gene calls are TRBV29-1 and TRBJ2-7, with 9 bases fitting TRBD1. CDR3 length equals 11 residues. V shed 6 bases and J 5 bases; nucleotides not matched to a gene: 2. Germline V gene data show CDR1 as SQVTM and CDR2 as ANQGSEA. The CDR3 DNA reads as TGCAGCGTCCGGGACAGGGACGAGCAGTACTTC. This translates into CSVRDRDEQYF.

V and J are TRBV2 and TRBJ2-3; D may be TRBD2 (6 bases). CDR1 and CDR2 (germline): SNHLY, FYNNEI. Trimming removed 6 bases from V and 1 base from J, with 8 bases in between. This CDR3 is built from 13 residues. The chain's CDR3 is CASRPGGTDTQYF. The CDR3 nucleotides read TGTGCCAGCAGGCCGGGGGGCACAGATACGCAGTATTTT. Together with reference TRBV2 and TRBJ2-3, the CDR3 gives the full variable domain: EPEVTQTPSHQVTQMGQEVILRCVPISNHLYFYWYRQILGQKVEFLVSFYNNEISEKSEIFDDQFSVERPDGSNFTLKIRSTKLEDSAMYFCASRPGGTDTQYFGPGTRLTVL.

This chain uses TRBV4-3 with TRBJ2-3; 8 bases are shared with TRBD1. Losses at the gene ends were 0 bases for V and 5 bases for J; bases not matched to a gene: 10. From germline, CDR1 is LGHNA and CDR2 YSLEER. This CDR3 has 17 residues. The CDR3 bases are TGCGCCAGCAGCCAAGAGTTTACCAGGGGGCAGGGAGATACGCAGTATTTT. This encodes CASSQEFTRGQGDTQYF.

V gene TRBV28 combines with J gene TRBJ2-1; D might be TRBD1 (6 bases). Trimming shortened V by 6 bases and J by 5 bases, and 14 bases separated the two germline ends. Germline V CDR1 and CDR2: MDHEN, SYDVKM. CDR3 length: 14 amino acids. CDR3 coding DNA: TGTGCCAGCAGCTACCGGGACATAGACAATGAGCAGTTCTTC. It yields the protein CASSYRDIDNEQFF.

The rearrangement joins TRBV2 to TRBJ2-5; the match to TRBD2 covers 11 bases. The CDR3 has 15 amino acids. Per the germline V gene, CDR1 is SNHLY and CDR2 is FYNNEI. The junction had 10 bases not matched to a gene; V was cut back by 10 bases and J by 3 bases. Here the CDR3 reads CATLRTSGFKETQYF. The CDR3 region has the DNA TGTGCCACCCTCCGGACTAGCGGGTTTAAAGAGACCCAGTACTTC.

The J gene is TRBJ1-1, the V gene TRBV30, with 8 bases that match TRBD1. CDR3 length: 14 amino acids. J was trimmed by 2 bases and V by 0 bases; bases with no gene match: 2. Germline CDR1 reads GTSNPN; CDR2 reads SVGIG (reference sequence). In nucleotides, the CDR3 is TGTGCCTGGAGTGTGGGACAGGTTAACACTGAAGCTTTCTTT. Its protein is CAWSVGQVNTEAFF. Variable domain in full (rest from reference TRBV30 and TRBJ1-1): SQTIHQWPATLVQPVGSPLSLECTVEGTSNPNLYWYRQAAGRGLQLLFYSVGIGQISSEVPQNLSASRPQDRQFILSSKKLLLSDSGFYLCAWSVGQVNTEAFFGQGTRLTVV.

This chain links TRBV19 with TRBJ2-4; a weak D match, TRBD1 (6 bases). Trimming removed 6 bases at V and 0 bases at J, with 21 bases between. The germline CDR1 and CDR2 sequences are LNHDA and SQIVND (reference sequence). The CDR3 runs 18 residues. This CDR3 is CASRPGTSSPLAKNIQYF. The CDR3 coding sequence is TGTGCCAGTAGGCCCGGGACATCCAGCCCCTTAGCCAAAAACATTCAGTACTTC.

CDR3 sequence reads: CASSPSGASTDTQYF. For the CDR3, the DNA is TGTGCCAGCAGCCCTAGCGGGGCTAGCACAGATACGCAGTATTTT. The chain has TRBV7-6 and TRBJ2-3; 9 positions agree with TRBD2. Germline assignment: CDR1 SGHVS and CDR2 FNYEAQ. V was pared by 5 bases and J by 0 bases, with 3 bases of the junction left unmatched. The length of the CDR3 is 15 residues. Together with reference TRBV7-6 and TRBJ2-3, the CDR3 gives the full variable domain: GAGVSQSPRYKVTKRGQDVALRCDPISGHVSLYWYRQALGQGPEFLTYFNYEAQQDKSGLPNDRFSAERPEGSISTLTIQRTEQRDSAMYRCASSPSGASTDTQYFGPGTRLTVL.

This rearrangement joins TRBV6-5 to TRBJ2-7; D uncertain. The V gene lost 6 bases and the J gene lost 0 bases, with 6 bases spanning the gap. In germline, CDR1 is MNHEY, CDR2 SVGAGI. The CDR3 loop spans 12 amino acids. CDR3 DNA: TGTGCCAGCAGCCCCGGCTCCTACGAGCAGTACTTC. It codes for CASSPGSYEQYF.

Turning to this clone: A junction end diverges from the germline sequence, so it may reflect a read error. The V and J genes are TRBV7-6 and TRBJ2-1; possibly TRBD1 for D (5 bases). The V gene's germline CDR1 is SGHVS and CDR2 FNYEAQ. The CDR3 runs to 17 residues. CDR3 coding DNA: TGTGCCAGCAGCCCGCGCCCTCAGGGAAACTCCTACAATGAGCAGCTCTTC. Protein: CASSPRPQGNSYNEQLF.

The chain carries TRBV30 and TRBJ2-7; D call uncertain. The CDR3 consists of 11 residues. V was shortened by 1 base and J by 5 bases, with 6 bases between the two germline ends. CDR1 is GTSNPN and CDR2 is SVGIG in the germline V gene (reference sequence). The CDR3 DNA reads TGTGCCTGGAGTGGGCAACACGAGCAGTACTTC. It specifies CAWSGQHEQYF.

The V call is TRBV6-5, the J call TRBJ2-3, with D tentatively TRBD2 (5 bases). Germline V gene data show CDR1 as MNHEY and CDR2 as SVGAGI. This CDR3 is built from 16 residues. Trimming removed 4 bases from V and 1 base from J, with 15 bases in between. The CDR3 loop reads CASSFELGEGTDTQYF. CDR3 bases: TGTGCCAGCAGTTTTGAGTTGGGAGAGGGCACAGATACGCAGTATTTT.